This T cell receptor beta chain was captured in a study of cytomegalovirus exposure and HLA in healthy donors. Study observations and caveats: In a later analysis, V- and J-gene trimming of beta chains associated with a DCLRE1C missense variant, replicated independently. Later on, analysis showed that most CMV-associated TCR beta chains appeared to be HLA-restricted. In a later analysis, at a false discovery rate of 0.05, roughly 16,000 TCR beta sequences matched HLA alleles.

The primer mix had 60 Vbeta and 13 Jbeta primers. Sequencing was performed with immunoSEQ multiplex PCR; in TCRdb, only in-frame clones are kept and a portion is missing. This table lists just over 50,000 clones. Worth noting for this clone: Its antigen remains unknown.

The source is a woman aged 60-75 years in good health and CMV-seropositive. Specimen: PBMCs.

The CDR3 sequence: CASSKQILNTEAFF. The DNA of the CDR3 is TGTGCCAGCAGCAAACAAATCCTGAACACTGAAGCTTTCTTT. V gene TRBV11-2 combines with J gene TRBJ1-1; D is uncertain. Germline CDR1 SGHAT, CDR2 FQNNGV. Trimming took off 5 bases at V and 0 bases at J, with 10 bases between the two ends. The CDR3 sequence is 14 residues long.